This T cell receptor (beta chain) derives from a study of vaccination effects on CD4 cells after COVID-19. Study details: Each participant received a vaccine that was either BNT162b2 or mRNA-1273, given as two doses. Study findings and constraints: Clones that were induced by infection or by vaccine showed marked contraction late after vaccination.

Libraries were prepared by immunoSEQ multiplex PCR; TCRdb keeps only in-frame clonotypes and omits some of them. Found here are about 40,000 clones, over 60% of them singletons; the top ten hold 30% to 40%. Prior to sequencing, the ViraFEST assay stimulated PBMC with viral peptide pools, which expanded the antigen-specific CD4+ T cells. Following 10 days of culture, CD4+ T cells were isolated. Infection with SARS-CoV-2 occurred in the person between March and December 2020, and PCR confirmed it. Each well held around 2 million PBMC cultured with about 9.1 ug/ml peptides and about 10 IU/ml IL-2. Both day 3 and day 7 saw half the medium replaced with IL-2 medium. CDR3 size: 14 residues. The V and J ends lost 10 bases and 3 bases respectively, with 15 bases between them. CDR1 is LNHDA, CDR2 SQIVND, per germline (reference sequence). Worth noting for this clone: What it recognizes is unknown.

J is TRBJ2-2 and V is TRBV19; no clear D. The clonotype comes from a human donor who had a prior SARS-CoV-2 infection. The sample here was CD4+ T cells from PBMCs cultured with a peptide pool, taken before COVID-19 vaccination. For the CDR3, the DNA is TGTGCCACCGTGGGCCTTGGGGACACCGGGGAGCTGTTTTTT. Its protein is CATVGLGDTGELFF.